This record looks at one TCR beta chain sequence and its context. This entry comes from a study of technical replicates of blood from a handful of donors. Here immunoSEQ multiplex PCR was the method, and the copy in TCRdb shows in-frame clones only, minus some. The sample records about 79,000 clones, about 90% being singletons. Germline CDR1 SNHLY, CDR2 FYNNEI. The CDR3 spans 12 residues. Trimming shortened V by 9 bases and J by 0 bases, and 8 bases separated the two germline ends. V and J are TRBV2 and TRBJ1-2, with a weak D call TRBD1 (6 bases). The sequence was obtained from a human donor in good health. Some clones in this sample may be carry-over from other donors' samples. Specimen: T cells isolated from PBMCs. The CDR3 DNA is TGTGCCAGGGACAGAGCTAACTATGGCTACACCTTC. Translation: CARDRANYGYTF.